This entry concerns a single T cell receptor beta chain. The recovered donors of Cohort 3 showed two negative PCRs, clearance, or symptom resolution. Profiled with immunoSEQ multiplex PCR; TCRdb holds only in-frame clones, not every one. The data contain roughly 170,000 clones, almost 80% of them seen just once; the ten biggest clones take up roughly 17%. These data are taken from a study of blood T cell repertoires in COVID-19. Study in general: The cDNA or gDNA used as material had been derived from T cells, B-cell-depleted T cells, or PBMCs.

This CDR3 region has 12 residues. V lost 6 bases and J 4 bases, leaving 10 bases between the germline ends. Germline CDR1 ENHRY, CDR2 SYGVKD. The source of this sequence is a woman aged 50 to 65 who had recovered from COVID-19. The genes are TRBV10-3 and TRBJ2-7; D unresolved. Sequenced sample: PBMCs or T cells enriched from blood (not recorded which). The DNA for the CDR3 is TGTGCCATCAGCGATGACTTGTACGAGCAGTACTTC. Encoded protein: CAISDDLYEQYF.